Listed below are T cell receptor beta chains from one sample, sequenced in a study of human T cells and chemical hapten exposure. TCRdb reprocessed the RACE reads via MiXCR and lists one record per CDR3 protein. The sample lists just over 70,000 distinct CDR3 sequences, 8.5% to 14% occurring once. Material: whole blood, obtained in connection with sensitization to the hapten diphenylcyclopropenone (DPC). These receptors were obtained from a woman aged 45 to 65 with alopecia areata. Some clones in this sample may be carry-over from other donors' samples. Both conserved end residues are part of each CDR3. The D gene is left open where the match is weak. The size of a clone is reported for some rows only, either as once, few or many, or as a class for expanded clones.

J gene	D gene	clone size	V gene	CDR3 DNA	CDR3 protein
TRBJ2-5	TRBD2	NA	TRBV2	TGTGCCAGCACTGGGACTAGCGGGAGTTGGCGGCAAGAGACCCAGTACTTC	CASTGTSGSWRQETQYF
TRBJ2-6	NA	NA	TRBV28	TGTGCCAGCAGGGGCAGGGAGAGCTCTGGGGCCAACGTCCTGACTTTC	CASRGRESSGANVLTF
TRBJ1-1	NA	few	TRBV29-1	TGCAGCGTTTTTCGGGAGTTCCAAGCTTTCTTT	CSVFREFQAFF
TRBJ2-7	NA	many	TRBV5-1	TGCGCCAGCAGGCCCCTGACGGGTGCCTACGAGCAGTACTTC	CASRPLTGAYEQYF
TRBJ2-4	NA	few	TRBV3-1	TGTGCCAGCAGCCAAGCAGGGGTCAGCCACTTC	CASSQAGVSHF
TRBJ1-6	NA	NA	TRBV7-6	TGTGCCAGCAGCTCAGGGTATGGTTCACCCCTCCACTTT	CASSSGYGSPLHF
TRBJ1-5	NA	few	TRBV15	TGTGCCACCAGCAGAGATGGGAATCAGCCCCAGCATTTT	CATSRDGNQPQHF
TRBJ1-5	NA	many	TRBV10-2	TGCGCCAGCAGTGAGATGGATAGCAATCAGCCCCAGCATTTT	CASSEMDSNQPQHF
TRBJ2-7	NA	many	TRBV11-2	TGTGCCAGCAGCTTAGAGCTTGGCGGGCGGGTGTACTTC	CASSLELGGRVYF
TRBJ2-5	NA	many	TRBV29-1	TGCAGCGTTGATCTGACAGATACGGAGACCCAGTACTTC	CSVDLTDTETQYF
TRBJ1-1	NA	many	TRBV7-9	TGTGCCAGCAGCATCGGACCGGAGGACGACCCTAGGGACCCGAACACTGAAGCTTTCTTT	CASSIGPEDDPRDPNTEAFF
TRBJ2-2	NA	NA	TRBV9	TGTGCCAGCAGCGTAGAGGCTGGCGGGACAATACGAACCGGGGAGCTGTTTTTT	CASSVEAGGTIRTGELFF
TRBJ1-2	TRBD1	NA	TRBV28	TGTGCCAGCAGGCTACAGGGGGGCGGCTACACCTTC	CASRLQGGGYTF
TRBJ2-7	NA	many	TRBV28	TGTGCCAGCAGTTCCCCTCGCCAGGAGTTAAGCTACGAGCAGTACTTC	CASSSPRQELSYEQYF
TRBJ1-1	NA	few	TRBV18	TGTGCCAGCTCACCACGTTTCCGGGACACTGAAGCTTTCTTT	CASSPRFRDTEAFF